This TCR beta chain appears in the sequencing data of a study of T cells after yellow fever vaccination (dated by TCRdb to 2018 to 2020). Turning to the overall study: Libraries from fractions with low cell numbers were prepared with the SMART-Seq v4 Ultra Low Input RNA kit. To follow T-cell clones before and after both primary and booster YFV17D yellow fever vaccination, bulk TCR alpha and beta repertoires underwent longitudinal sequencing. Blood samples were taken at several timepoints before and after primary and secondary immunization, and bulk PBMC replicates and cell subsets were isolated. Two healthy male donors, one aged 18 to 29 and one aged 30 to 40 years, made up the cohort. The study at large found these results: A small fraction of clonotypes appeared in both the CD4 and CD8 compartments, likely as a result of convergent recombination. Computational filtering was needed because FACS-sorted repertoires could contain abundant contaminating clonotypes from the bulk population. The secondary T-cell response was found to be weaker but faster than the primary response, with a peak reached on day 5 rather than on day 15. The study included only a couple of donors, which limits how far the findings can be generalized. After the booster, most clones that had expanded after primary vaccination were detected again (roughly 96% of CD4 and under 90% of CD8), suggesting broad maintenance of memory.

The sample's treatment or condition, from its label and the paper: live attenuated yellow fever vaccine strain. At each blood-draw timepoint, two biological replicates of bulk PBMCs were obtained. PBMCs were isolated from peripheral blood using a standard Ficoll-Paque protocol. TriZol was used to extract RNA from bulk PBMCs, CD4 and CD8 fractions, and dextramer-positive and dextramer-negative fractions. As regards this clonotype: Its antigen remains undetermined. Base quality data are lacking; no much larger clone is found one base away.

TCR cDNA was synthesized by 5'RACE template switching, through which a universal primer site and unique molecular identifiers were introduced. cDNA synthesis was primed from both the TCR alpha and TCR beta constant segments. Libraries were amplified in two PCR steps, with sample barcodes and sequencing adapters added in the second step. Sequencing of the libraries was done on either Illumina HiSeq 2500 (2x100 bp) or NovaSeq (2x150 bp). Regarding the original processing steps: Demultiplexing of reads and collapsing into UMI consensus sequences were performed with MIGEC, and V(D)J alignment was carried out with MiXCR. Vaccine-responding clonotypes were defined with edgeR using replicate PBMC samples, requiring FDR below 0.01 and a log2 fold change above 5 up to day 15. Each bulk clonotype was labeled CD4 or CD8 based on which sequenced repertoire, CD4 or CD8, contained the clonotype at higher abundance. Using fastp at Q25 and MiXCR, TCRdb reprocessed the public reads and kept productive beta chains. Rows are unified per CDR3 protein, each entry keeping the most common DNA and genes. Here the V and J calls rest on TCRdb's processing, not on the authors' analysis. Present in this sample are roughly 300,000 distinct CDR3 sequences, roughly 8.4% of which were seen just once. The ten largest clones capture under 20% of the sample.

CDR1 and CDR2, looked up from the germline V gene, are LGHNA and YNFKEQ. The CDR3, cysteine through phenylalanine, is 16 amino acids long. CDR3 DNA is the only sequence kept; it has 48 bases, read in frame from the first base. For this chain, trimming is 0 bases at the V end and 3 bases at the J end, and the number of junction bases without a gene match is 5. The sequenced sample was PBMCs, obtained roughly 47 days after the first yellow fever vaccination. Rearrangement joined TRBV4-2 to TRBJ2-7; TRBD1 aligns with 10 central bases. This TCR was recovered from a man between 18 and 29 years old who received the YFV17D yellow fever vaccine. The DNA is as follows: TGTGCCAGCAGCCAAGACTTCGGGACAGGGGACTACGAGCAGTACTTC. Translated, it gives CASSQDFGTGDYEQYF.